The 21 T cell receptor beta chains reported below all come from one sample, sequenced in a study of Ad26.COV2.S vaccination and SARS-CoV-2 variants. As for treatment: over 15 received Ad26.COV2.S at low or high dose, single or two shots; five or six received placebo; per-sample allocation not given. Collection of samples fell on day 63 after the first vaccine or placebo injection. Method: immunoSEQ multiplex PCR; TCRdb's copy keeps in-frame clones and lacks some. The data hold fewer than 400,000 clones, with approximately 91% observed a single time. Sequences were derived from peripheral blood, sampled in a trial of Ad26.COV2.S vaccine versus placebo. Receptors originate from a person aged 18 to 65 who received the Ad26.COV2.S COVID-19 vaccine or a placebo.

The chain is built from TRBV27 and TRBJ2-2, with D maybe TRBD1 (6 bases). This CDR3 region has 14 residues. Between the trimmed V and J ends, which lost 9 bases and 2 bases, there was a span of 13 bases. The V gene's germline CDR1 is MNHEY and CDR2 SMNVEV (reference sequence). CDR3 sequence (DNA): TGTGCCAGTAGCCGGACAGCTAACACCGGGGAGCTGTTTTTT. This encodes CASSRTANTGELFF.

The rearrangement joins TRBV6-5 to TRBJ2-7, with TRBD2 matching over 8 bases. J lost 5 bases, V lost 6 bases, and 9 bases had no gene match. CDR1 is MNHEY, CDR2 SVGAGI, per germline. The CDR3 extends over 14 amino acids. In DNA form, the CDR3 reads TGTGCCAGCAGCCAACAGCGGGAGTTGAACGAGCAGTACTTC. It codes for CASSQQRELNEQYF.

The chain is built from TRBV28 and TRBJ1-1; 7 bases align to TRBD1. V gave up 2 bases and J gave up 2 bases; unmatched junction bases: 5. The CDR3 is made up of 15 amino acids. In germline, CDR1 is MDHEN, CDR2 SYDVKM. This CDR3 reads CASSLRGGFNTEAFF. CDR3 nucleotides: TGTGCCAGCAGTTTAAGAGGGGGCTTTAACACTGAAGCTTTCTTT.

The V gene is TRBV30, the J gene TRBJ2-6, with D possibly matching TRBD2 (5 bases). Trimming left V 3 bases short and J 0 bases short, with 18 bases between. Germline V gene sequence: CDR1 GTSNPN, CDR2 SVGIG (reference sequence). The CDR3 has 18 residues. The CDR3 nucleotides are TGTGCCTGGAGCTGGGGAGTCCAAGGGCACTCTGGGGCCAACGTCCTGACTTTC. Its translation: CAWSWGVQGHSGANVLTF.

This chain links TRBV28 with TRBJ2-3; D is undetermined. The CDR3 length is 16 residues. Trimming removed 2 bases from V and 4 bases from J, with 16 bases in between. CDR1 MDHEN and CDR2 SYDVKM come from the germline V gene. CDR3 in amino acids: CASSLSSQGWADTQYF. The CDR3 region has the DNA TGTGCCAGCAGTTTAAGCTCCCAAGGTTGGGCAGATACGCAGTATTTT. Using reference TRBV28 and TRBJ2-3 for the parts outside the CDR3, the full variable domain is DVKVTQSSRYLVKRTGEKVFLECVQDMDHENMFWYRQDPGLGLRLIYFSYDVKMKEKGDIPEGYSVSREKKERFSLILESASTNQTSMYLCASSLSSQGWADTQYFGPGTRLTVL.

This clone was observed a single time. The chain uses TRBV29-1 and TRBJ1-2; TRBD1 matches 9 bases. Trimming at V came to 4 bases and at J to 5 bases, leaving 2 bases not matched to a gene. The CDR3 runs 12 residues. The V gene's germline CDR1 is SQVTM and CDR2 ANQGSEA. CDR3: CSVVGTGYGYTF. CDR3 nucleotides: TGCAGCGTTGTCGGGACAGGGTATGGCTACACCTTC.

The rearrangement links TRBV7-3 to TRBJ2-3, with 10 bases fitting TRBD1. Trimming cost V 5 bases and J 1 base; bases outside gene matches: 3. The CDR3 totals 15 residues. The germline gives CDR1 SGHTA, CDR2 FQGTGA. The chain's CDR3 is CASSPTGGRTDTQYF. DNA of the CDR3: TGTGCCAGCAGCCCGACAGGGGGCCGCACAGATACGCAGTATTTT.

The chain couples TRBV7-2 to TRBJ1-4; D perhaps matches TRBD1 (5 bases). The CDR3 totals 17 residues. The germline gives CDR1 SGHTA, CDR2 FQGNSA. Trimming stripped 4 bases from V and 3 bases from J, with 18 bases between. This chain's CDR3 is CASSSLSAGWANEKLFF. CDR3 nucleotide sequence: TGTGCCAGCAGCTCGCTTTCGGCAGGGTGGGCTAATGAAAAACTGTTTTTT.

The chain has TRBV29-1 and TRBJ2-1; 10 bases are shared with TRBD2. The CDR3 has 13 amino acids. Trimming cost V 4 bases and J 6 bases; bases outside gene matches: 3. Germline CDR1 SQVTM, CDR2 ANQGSEA. The CDR3, as DNA: TGCAGCGTTGTTTTAGCGGGAGGCAATGAGCAGTTCTTC. It yields the protein CSVVLAGGNEQFF.

The chain uses TRBV6-5 and TRBJ2-2; D is unclear. The germline CDR1 and CDR2 sequences are MNHEY and SVGAGI. Trimming took off 7 bases at V and 4 bases at J, with 4 bases between the two ends. The CDR3 spans 11 residues. The CDR3 DNA reads TGTGCCAGCACTGTCACCGGGGAGCTGTTTTTT. This translates into CASTVTGELFF.

This chain uses TRBV6-5 with TRBJ2-3; possible D gene TRBD1, 5 bases. This CDR3 has 14 amino acids. The V gene's germline CDR1 is MNHEY and CDR2 SVGAGI. V dropped 5 bases and J dropped 3 bases, with 12 bases sitting between them. The DNA of the CDR3 is TGTGCCAGCAGTCGACCAGGGCAAACAGATACGCAGTATTTT. Residues: CASSRPGQTDTQYF.

CDR3 protein: CASSPHQGLAGAGEQYF. Here the CDR3 DNA reads TGTGCCAGCAGTCCCCACCAGGGACTAGCGGGAGCTGGTGAGCAGTACTTC. V and J are TRBV28 and TRBJ2-7, with 14 bases matching TRBD2. The V and J ends lost 5 bases and 7 bases, in that order; junction bases with no gene match: 13. This CDR3 spans 17 amino acids. Per the germline V gene, CDR1 is MDHEN and CDR2 is SYDVKM.

For the CDR3, the DNA is TGTGCCAGCAGTTACACTGGGGTCTATGGCTACACCTTC. Translation gives CASSYTGVYGYTF. V is TRBV6-5 and J is TRBJ1-2, with D hard to call. Deletions cut 2 bases from V and 4 bases from J, with 8 bases between. The CDR3 has 13 amino acids. Germline CDR1 and CDR2: MNHEY and SVGAGI.

V and J are TRBV3-1 (or the pseudogene TRBV3-2) and TRBJ2-7; D unclear. Germline CDR1 LGHDT, CDR2 YNNKEL (reference sequence). This CDR3 has 15 residues. V was pared by 0 bases and J by 7 bases, with 16 bases between. CDR3 DNA sequence: TGTGCCAGCAGCCAAGACTTTTCACAGACGGGTGAGCAGTACTTC. Protein: CASSQDFSQTGEQYF.

The chain recombines TRBV3-1 (or the pseudogene TRBV3-2) with TRBJ2-2, with 7 positions matching TRBD2. V trimming: 2 bases; J trimming: 5 bases; junction bases outside the gene matches: 8. The germline gives CDR1 LGHDT, CDR2 YNNKEL (reference sequence). The CDR3 is 16 amino acids. CDR3 DNA: TGTGCCAGCAGCCAAAATGCGGGAGCGAGAACCGGGGAGCTGTTTTTT. Its translation is CASSQNAGARTGELFF.

This clone came up once. The chain combines TRBV11-2 with TRBJ2-7, with D possibly matching TRBD1 (6 bases). Germline lookup yields CDR1 SGHAT and CDR2 FQNNGV. CDR3 length: 12 amino acids. V lost 3 bases to trimming and J lost 7 bases, with 10 bases between them. For the CDR3, the DNA is TGTGCCAGCAGCTTGGGGGCCAGGGAGCAGTACTTC. It yields the protein CASSLGAREQYF. The entire variable domain, with the rest obtained from reference TRBV11-2 and TRBJ2-7, is as follows: EAGVAQSPRYKIIEKRQSVAFWCNPISGHATLYWYQQILGQGPKLLIQFQNNGVVDDSQLPKDRFSAERLKGVDSTLKIQPAKLEDSAVYLCASSLGAREQYFGPGTRLTVT.

The chain recombines TRBV30 with TRBJ2-2, with TRBD1 identical over 9 bases. This CDR3 region has 15 residues. Germline V lookup: CDR1 GTSNPN, CDR2 SVGIG (reference sequence). After removal of 1 base from V and 3 bases from J, the junction contained 3 bases not matched to a gene. CDR3 sequence: CAWSEQGADTGELFF. The CDR3 DNA follows: TGTGCCTGGAGTGAACAGGGGGCGGACACCGGGGAGCTGTTTTTT.

The gene calls are TRBV3-1 (or the pseudogene TRBV3-2) and TRBJ2-5; D remains ambiguous. V dropped 4 bases and J dropped 1 base, with 10 bases sitting between them. Germline assignment: CDR1 LGHDT and CDR2 YNNKEL (reference sequence). This CDR3 has 14 amino acids. CDR3 DNA: TGTGCCAGCAGCCGTCTGGCACCCCAAGAGACCCAGTACTTC. Translation: CASSRLAPQETQYF.

This clone was recorded only once. The chain links TRBV6-5 to TRBJ2-7; a possible D gene is TRBD1 (5 bases). The CDR3 is made up of 14 amino acids. Germline-derived CDR1 and CDR2 are MNHEY and SVGAGI. V shed 6 bases and J shed 2 bases, with 14 bases lying between them. The CDR3 nucleotides are TGTGCCAGCAGGAAGGACACGCCTCCCTACGAGCAGTACTTC. Amino acid sequence: CASRKDTPPYEQYF.

This clone was recorded once. J is TRBJ2-7 and V is TRBV27; D is unclear. Trimming stripped 4 bases from V and 6 bases from J, with 16 bases between. The CDR3 runs to 14 residues. The germline V gene has CDR1 MNHEY and CDR2 SMNVEV (reference sequence). CDR3 coding DNA: TGTGCCAGCAGTTCGACCCCCTGGGTGGGCGAGCAGTACTTC. Protein product: CASSSTPWVGEQYF.

This rearrangement joins TRBV5-1 to TRBJ2-1; possible D gene TRBD1, 5 bases. CDR1 is SGHRS, CDR2 YFSETQ, per germline. Trimming shortened V by 1 base and J by 0 bases, and 11 bases separated the two germline ends. This CDR3 has 16 amino acids. The CDR3, as DNA: TGCGCCAGCAGCTTGAGGGCTGACAGCTCCTACAATGAGCAGTTCTTC. Encoded protein: CASSLRADSSYNEQFF.